The clone carrying this T cell receptor beta chain was recorded once. Additional DNA sequences in this sample encode the identical CDR3. The genomic DNA of each subset was split evenly across several immunoSEQ plates. This table comes from immunoSEQ multiplex PCR, and its TCRdb copy is limited to in-frame clones, with some not included. The table has more than 500,000 clones, around 96% seen once. Trimming left V 3 bases short and J 0 bases short, with 5 bases between. CDR1 SGDLS and CDR2 YYNGEE come from the germline V gene. The CDR3 has 13 amino acids. The sample originates from a study of shared clonotypes between healthy human individuals. Healthy adults negative for HIV, lacking recent acute infections or vaccinations, served as donors.

Sequenced sample: naive CD4+ T cells sorted from blood. The subset here: CD45RA+ positively selected. The receptor was isolated from a woman aged 25 to 39 in good health. The V call is TRBV9, the J call TRBJ2-3; D ambiguous. The CDR3 DNA reads as TGTGCCAGCAGCGGTACTAGCACAGATACGCAGTATTTT. Amino acid sequence: CASSGTSTDTQYF.